A single sample gave rise to the 29 T cell receptor beta chains below, sequenced in a study of T cell responses to AZD1222 COVID-19 vaccine. Sequencing was performed with immunoSEQ multiplex PCR; in TCRdb, only in-frame clones are kept and a portion is missing. The table records about 150,000 clones, roughly nine tenths of them present only once. Sequencing was performed on peripheral blood, taken on day 0 of AZD1222 vaccination. The receptors here all came from an adult in good health.

The genes are TRBV6-6 and TRBJ1-1; D may be TRBD1 (5 bases). This CDR3 region has 13 residues. Germline V gives CDR1 MNHNY, CDR2 SVGAGI (reference sequence). Trimming stripped 1 base from V and 10 bases from J, with 13 bases between. CDR3 residues: CASSYLPGPGAFF. The CDR3 region has the DNA TGTGCCAGCAGTTACTTACCAGGGCCCGGAGCTTTCTTT.

The V gene is TRBV21-1, the J gene TRBJ1-5; the table gives TRBD1 as D, unverified against the DNA. TRBV21-1 is listed as a pseudogene. CDR3 length equals 19 residues. The CDR3 protein is CASSKEESGQGESDQPQHF. CDR3 bases: TGTGCCAGCAGCAAAGAGGAATCCGGACAGGGTGAATCTGATCAGCCCCAGCATTTT.

This clone was observed once. The V call is TRBV6-5, the J call TRBJ2-1; tentative D call: TRBD1 (5 bases). CDR1 MNHEY and CDR2 SVGAGI come from the germline V gene. This CDR3 has 14 residues. Between the trimmed V and J ends, which lost 2 bases and 4 bases, there was a span of 9 bases. DNA for the CDR3: TGTGCCAGCAGTTACGGGGCTGCATACAATGAGCAGTTCTTC. Translated, it gives CASSYGAAYNEQFF.

V usage is TRBV30 and J usage is TRBJ2-3, with D perhaps TRBD2 (5 bases). V was pared by 7 bases and J by 8 bases, with 22 bases between. The CDR3 contains 14 residues. Per germline, CDR1 GTSNPN and CDR2 SVGIG (reference sequence). The CDR3 DNA follows: TGTGCCTCCCAAACGGGGAGATGGTCAGGTACGCAGTATTTT. It yields the protein CASQTGRWSGTQYF.

The rearrangement uses TRBV7-3 and TRBJ2-2; 11 bases align to TRBD2. Losses at the gene ends were 4 bases for V and 5 bases for J; bases not matched to a gene: 3. The CDR3 runs to 15 residues. Germline V gene sequence: CDR1 SGHTA, CDR2 FQGTGA. DNA for the CDR3: TGTGCCAGCAGCTCCCGGACTAGCGGGACCGGGGAGCTGTTTTTT. Its translation is CASSSRTSGTGELFF.

The chain joins TRBV7-2 to TRBJ1-2; a weak D match, TRBD1 (5 bases). The V gene's germline CDR1 is SGHTA and CDR2 FQGNSA. Trimming removed 1 base from V and 2 bases from J, with 8 bases in between. The CDR3 runs 14 residues. The CDR3 spells CASSLVRQNYGYTF. The CDR3, as DNA: TGTGCCAGCAGCTTAGTTAGACAGAACTATGGCTACACCTTC.

This sequence joins TRBV10-3 and TRBJ1-1; TRBD1 aligns across 9 bases. J lost 4 bases, V lost 5 bases, and 11 bases had no gene match. This CDR3 has 16 amino acids. CDR1 and CDR2 (germline): ENHRY, SYGVKD. In DNA, the CDR3 is TGTGCCATCAGTACTACAGGGGGCTCTGGTCCCACTGAAGCTTTCTTT. Its protein is CAISTTGGSGPTEAFF.

Only one count was recorded for this clone. The rearrangement joins TRBV5-5 to TRBJ1-1, with D perhaps TRBD1 (5 bases). Looked up from germline, CDR1 is SGHKS and CDR2 is YYEKEE (reference sequence). The length of the CDR3 is 15 residues. V lost 7 bases, J lost 4 bases, and 20 bases lay in between. CDR3 in amino acids: CASGQWGTRRTEAFF. The CDR3, as DNA: TGTGCCAGCGGTCAATGGGGCACCCGGCGCACTGAAGCTTTCTTT. Complete variable domain (other parts from reference TRBV5-5 and TRBJ1-1): DAGVTQSPTHLIKTRGQQVTLRCSPISGHKSVSWYQQVLGQGPQFIFQYYEKEERGRGNFPDRFSARQFPNYSSELNVNALLLGDSALYLCASGQWGTRRTEAFFGQGTRLTVV.

The rearrangement joins TRBV10-3 to TRBJ1-5, with TRBD1 matching 9 bases. The CDR3 is made up of 19 amino acids. The V gene's germline CDR1 is ENHRY and CDR2 SYGVKD. The V and J ends lost 2 bases and 5 bases, in that order; junction bases with no gene match: 16. This chain's CDR3 is CAISEILSSGTGIYQPQHF. The CDR3 nucleotides read TGTGCCATCAGTGAGATTTTATCCTCCGGGACAGGGATATATCAGCCCCAGCATTTT.

V is TRBV3-1 (or the pseudogene TRBV3-2) and J is TRBJ2-3; D not resolved. V lost 3 bases and J 6 bases, leaving 4 bases between the germline ends. CDR1 is LGHDT and CDR2 is YNNKEL in the germline V gene (reference sequence). This CDR3 contains 11 residues. CDR3 in amino acids: CASSHVDTQYF. The CDR3 DNA reads TGTGCCAGCAGCCACGTTGATACGCAGTATTTT.

V usage is TRBV7-3 and J usage is TRBJ1-3; TRBD1 might be the D (6 bases). Germline V lookup: CDR1 SGHTA, CDR2 FQGTGA. V gave up 6 bases and J gave up 0 bases, with 15 bases separating them. This CDR3 is 16 amino acids long. The CDR3 sequence is CASSPTPGHSGNTIYF. Written as DNA, the CDR3 is TGTGCCAGCAGTCCTACCCCGGGACACTCTGGAAACACCATATATTTT.

This chain joins TRBV2 and TRBJ2-1; 9 positions agree with TRBD2. Per germline, CDR1 SNHLY and CDR2 FYNNEI. The CDR3 length is 15 residues. Trimming removed 0 bases from V and 9 bases from J; junction bases left unmatched: 6. The CDR3 DNA sequence: TGTGCCAGCAGTGAAGCGCGCGGGGGGGACGGTGAGCAGTTCTTC. It encodes CASSEARGGDGEQFF.

The genes are TRBV12-3 or TRBV12-4 and TRBJ2-5; D ambiguous. The CDR3 length is 13 residues. V dropped 4 bases and J dropped 2 bases, with 8 bases sitting between them. The CDR3 region is CASSWRGQETQYF. DNA of the CDR3: TGTGCCAGCAGTTGGCGAGGACAAGAGACCCAGTACTTC.

The chain joins TRBV2 to TRBJ1-1; D remains ambiguous. V was cut by 6 bases and J by 10 bases, with 15 bases left in between. This CDR3 region has 12 residues. Germline values: CDR1 SNHLY, CDR2 FYNNEI. CDR3 coding DNA: TGTGCCAGCAGGGACGGCCCCGTTCGAGCTTTCTTT. Protein product: CASRDGPVRAFF.

The V gene is TRBV12-3 or TRBV12-4, the J gene TRBJ2-1; D call uncertain. The V and J ends lost 5 bases and 12 bases respectively, with 14 bases between them. The length of the CDR3 is 12 residues. CDR3 in amino acids: CASSARTPRQFF. The CDR3 DNA follows: TGTGCCAGCAGTGCTAGGACCCCACGGCAGTTCTTC.

The V call is TRBV15, the J call TRBJ1-1, with D tentatively TRBD1 (5 bases). V lost 6 bases and J lost 3, with 11 bases in between. In germline, CDR1 is LNHNV, CDR2 YYDKDF (reference sequence). The CDR3 runs to 13 residues. The CDR3 DNA is TGTGCCACCAGATACGGGGGGTACACTGAAGCTTTCTTT. It encodes CATRYGGYTEAFF.

The chain is built from TRBV7-2 and TRBJ2-2; D ambiguous. Germline-derived CDR1 and CDR2 are SGHTA and FQGNSA. V gave up 3 bases and J gave up 4 bases, with 18 bases separating them. CDR3 length: 17 residues. The CDR3 DNA reads as TGTGCCAGCAGCTTTGCACACCCCAACGCCGGCACCGGGGAGCTGTTTTTT. It translates to CASSFAHPNAGTGELFF. The whole variable domain, remainder taken from reference TRBV7-2 and TRBJ2-2, is GAGVSQSPSNKVTEKGKDVELRCDPISGHTALYWYRQSLGQGLEFLIYFQGNSAPDKSGLPSDRFSAERTGGSVSTLTIQRTQQEDSAVYLCASSFAHPNAGTGELFFGEGSRLTVL.

This clone was counted a few times. The chain employs TRBV18 and TRBJ2-7; no clear D. The CDR3 is 14 amino acids. Germline V CDR1 and CDR2: KGHSH, LQKENI. V was pared by 5 bases and J by 6 bases, with 17 bases between. CDR3 sequence (DNA): TGTGCCAGCTCAGGGTCAGGACCCAGATTCGAGCAGTACTTC. Protein: CASSGSGPRFEQYF. Variable domain in full (rest from reference TRBV18 and TRBJ2-7): NAGVMQNPRHLVRRRGQEARLRCSPMKGHSHVYWYRQLPEEGLKFMVYLQKENIIDESGMPKERFSAEFPKEGPSILRIQQVVRGDSAAYFCASSGSGPRFEQYFGPGTRLTVT.

This sequence joins TRBV9 and TRBJ1-1, with D tentatively TRBD1 (5 bases). V dropped 4 bases and J dropped 1 base, with 14 bases sitting between them. The CDR3 is 15 amino acids. Per germline, CDR1 SGDLS and CDR2 YYNGEE. The CDR3 sequence is CASSTTDKPNTEAFF. DNA of the CDR3: TGTGCCAGCAGCACGACGGACAAGCCGAACACTGAAGCTTTCTTT.

V is TRBV29-1 and J is TRBJ1-2, with a tentative D call TRBD1 (5 bases). Looked up from germline, CDR1 is SQVTM and CDR2 is ANQGSEA. Trimming cost V 6 bases and J 0 bases, with 17 bases left between them. This CDR3 is 15 amino acids long. In DNA, the CDR3 is TGCAGCGTCGGTGGGGGAAGGGTAGCTAACTATGGCTACACCTTC. Protein: CSVGGGRVANYGYTF. The full variable domain, with the rest looked up from reference TRBV29-1 and TRBJ1-2, is SAVISQKPSRDICQRGTSLTIQCQVDSQVTMMFWYRQQPGQSLTLIATANQGSEATYESGFVIDKFPISRPNLTFSTLTVSNMSPEDSSIYLCSVGGGRVANYGYTFGSGTRLTVV.

This clone was seen a few times. The chain is built from TRBV9 and TRBJ1-6; no clear D gene. V shed 3 bases and J shed 15 bases, with 16 bases lying between them. The CDR3 is made up of 13 amino acids. Germline assignment: CDR1 SGDLS and CDR2 YYNGEE. The CDR3 here is CASSDYRGFVLHF. CDR3 DNA: TGTGCCAGCAGCGATTACCGGGGATTCGTCCTCCACTTT.

The chain couples TRBV27 to TRBJ2-7; D remains unclear. The ends were cut back, 1 base at V and 6 bases at J, with 13 bases in the middle. CDR1 and CDR2 from the germline V gene are MNHEY and SMNVEV (reference sequence). CDR3 length: 14 amino acids. The CDR3 sequence: CASSLYLGYAEQYF. For the CDR3, the DNA is TGTGCCAGCAGTTTATATCTCGGCTACGCCGAGCAGTACTTC.

This clone was counted once. The rearrangement uses TRBV5-4 and TRBJ2-1; a possible D gene is TRBD1 (6 bases). This CDR3 spans 15 amino acids. Trimming removed 6 bases from V and 3 bases from J, with 16 bases in between. Germline CDR1 and CDR2: SGHNT and YYREEE (reference sequence). Here the CDR3 DNA reads TGTGCCAGCAAAGAATGGGACACCTTCTACAATGAGCAGTTCTTC. Its protein product is CASKEWDTFYNEQFF.

J is TRBJ2-2 and V is TRBV30; D is uncertain. This CDR3 contains 14 residues. The germline CDR1 and CDR2 sequences are GTSNPN and SVGIG (reference sequence). V was cut by 2 bases and J by 3 bases, with 10 bases left in between. The CDR3 nucleotides are TGTGCCTGGAGTAACGACGGATACACCGGGGAGCTGTTTTTT. This translates into CAWSNDGYTGELFF.

The CDR3 coding sequence is TGCGCCAGCAGTGACGGCAATGAGCAGTTCTTC. This translates into CASSDGNEQFF. The chain couples TRBV10-2 to TRBJ2-1; no clear D gene. The CDR3 extends over 11 amino acids. The V gene lost 3 bases and the J gene lost 6 bases, with 3 bases spanning the gap. Per germline, CDR1 WSHSY and CDR2 SAAADI.

This chain links TRBV27 with TRBJ2-3; D remains unclear. CDR3 length equals 15 residues. Trimming removed 2 bases at V and 0 bases at J, with 9 bases between. Germline values: CDR1 MNHEY, CDR2 SMNVEV (reference sequence). The CDR3 region is CASSLIPASTDTQYF. The CDR3 DNA follows: TGTGCCAGCAGTTTAATACCAGCTAGCACAGATACGCAGTATTTT.

The chain carries TRBV21-1 and TRBJ1-6; TRBD1 is the table's D call, not checked against the DNA. TRBV21-1 is a known pseudogene. This CDR3 is built from 13 residues. The CDR3 coding sequence is TGTGCCAGCAGCGAGGGACAGGGAACACCCCTCCACTTT. Its translation is CASSEGQGTPLHF.

This chain connects TRBV6-6 to TRBJ2-7, with a possible D match to TRBD1 (5 bases). The CDR3 consists of 12 residues. The V gene lost 7 bases and the J gene lost 5 bases, with 12 bases spanning the gap. Germline V gives CDR1 MNHNY, CDR2 SVGAGI (reference sequence). The CDR3 reads CASISGFHEQYF. CDR3 sequence (DNA): TGTGCCAGCATCTCAGGGTTCCACGAGCAGTACTTC.

The J gene is TRBJ1-2, the V gene TRBV7-2; tentatively, D is TRBD1 (6 bases). This CDR3 spans 13 amino acids. From germline, CDR1 is SGHTA and CDR2 FQGNSA. V was pared by 3 bases and J by 8 bases, with 13 bases between. The CDR3 spells CASSFEGGLGYTF. The CDR3 DNA follows: TGTGCCAGCAGCTTCGAGGGGGGTCTAGGCTACACCTTC.